The 18 T cell receptor beta chains presented below share a single source sample, sequenced in a study of cytomegalovirus exposure and HLA in healthy donors. 13 Jbeta primers and 60 Vbeta primers were used for the PCR. TCRdb's copy holds only in-frame clones and misses some; the assay was immunoSEQ multiplex PCR. The profile shows 100,000 to 150,000 clones, 60% to 85% of them singletons. The source material was PBMCs. These receptors came from a young man in good health and CMV-seronegative.

The J gene is TRBJ2-5, the V gene TRBV27; 9 bases are a match to TRBD1. The assigned J gene may be wrong: the sequence end matches TRBJ2-7 better. There are 14 residues in the CDR3. The V gene's germline CDR1 is MNHEY and CDR2 SMNVEV (reference sequence). As DNA, the CDR3 is TGTGCCAGCAGTCCCGGACAGGGGAGGGACGAGCAGTACTTC. Its protein is CASSPGQGRDEQYF.

V gene TRBV15 combines with J gene TRBJ2-5, with TRBD1 identical over 10 bases. The DNA end is more similar to TRBJ2-7, so the J call may be wrong. Germline assignment: CDR1 LNHNV and CDR2 YYDKDF (reference sequence). The CDR3 contains 15 residues. CDR3 amino acids: CATSRGGQGRYEQYF. In nucleotides, the CDR3 is TGTGCCACCAGCAGAGGGGGACAGGGGAGATACGAGCAGTACTTC.

V is TRBV18 and J is TRBJ1-1; 9 positions agree with TRBD1. The germline V gene encodes CDR1 KGHSH and CDR2 LQKENI. With V trimmed by 2 bases and J by 7 bases, 14 bases remained unmatched. The CDR3 runs to 17 residues. CDR3 loop: CASSPILRDRGVFEAFF. CDR3 nucleotide sequence: TGTGCCAGCTCACCAATTCTTAGAGACAGGGGGGTTTTTGAAGCTTTCTTT.

The V and J genes are TRBV2 and TRBJ2-2; unclear D gene. Trimming shortened V by 5 bases and J by 6 bases, and 4 bases separated the two germline ends. The CDR3 has 11 residues. CDR1 is SNHLY, CDR2 FYNNEI, per germline. DNA of the CDR3: TGTGCCAGCAGTACACCCGGGGAGCTGTTTTTT. Its protein is CASSTPGELFF.

This chain connects TRBV7-9 to TRBJ1-1; 7 positions agree with TRBD1. Germline V gene lookup returns CDR1 SEHNR and CDR2 FQNEAQ (reference sequence). The CDR3 consists of 14 residues. The J segment lost 7 bases and the V segment lost 5 bases, leaving 10 bases of the junction unmatched. This CDR3 is CASSRQGSVGEAFF. The CDR3, as DNA: TGTGCCAGCAGCCGACAGGGATCGGTGGGTGAAGCTTTCTTT.

The J gene is TRBJ2-7, the V gene TRBV5-4, with D perhaps matching TRBD2 (6 bases). CDR3 size: 17 residues. Germline V gene data show CDR1 as SGHNT and CDR2 as YYREEE (reference sequence). The V end lost 3 bases, the J end lost 0 bases, and 19 bases lay between the germline ends. CDR3 sequence: CASSSQFPGTASYEQYF. The CDR3 DNA reads TGTGCCAGCAGCTCCCAGTTTCCCGGGACTGCCTCCTACGAGCAGTACTTC.

V is TRBV7-9 and J is TRBJ1-2; no clear D. Per germline, CDR1 SEHNR and CDR2 FQNEAQ (reference sequence). CDR3 length equals 13 residues. The V and J ends lost 2 bases and 7 bases respectively, with 11 bases between them. The CDR3 DNA reads TGTGCCAGCAGCTTACCGAACGCGAGTGGCTACACCTTC. Translated: CASSLPNASGYTF.

This clone was recorded a few times. The chain uses TRBV7-2 and TRBJ1-2, with D possibly being TRBD1 (6 bases). The V end lost 2 bases, the J end lost 7 bases, and 14 bases lay between the germline ends. Germline loops: CDR1 SGHTA, CDR2 FQGNSA. The CDR3 length is 14 residues. CDR3 coding DNA: TGTGCCAGCAGCTTACCACAGGGTATAGGTGGCTACACCTTC. This translates into CASSLPQGIGGYTF.

The chain has TRBV4-1 and TRBJ2-1; 12 bases align to TRBD2. The germline gives CDR1 MGHRA, CDR2 YSYEKL. The CDR3 has 16 residues. Losses at the gene ends were 6 bases for V and 3 bases for J; bases not matched to a gene: 6. The CDR3 DNA sequence: TGCGCCAGCAGAGCAACTAGCGGGAGGAACTACAATGAGCAGTTCTTC. Amino acids: CASRATSGRNYNEQFF.

V and J are TRBV18 and TRBJ2-7; no firm D call. This CDR3 spans 15 amino acids. Germline CDR1 is KGHSH and CDR2 is LQKENI. V lost 5 bases and J lost 5, with 19 bases in between. The CDR3 DNA reads TGTGCCAGCTCAGCTATAGGTACTCTAGATCACGAGCAGTACTTC. Protein product: CASSAIGTLDHEQYF.

The J gene is TRBJ2-6, the V gene TRBV5-8, with D possibly TRBD1 on 5 matching bases. Trimming pared 7 bases from V and 4 bases from J, leaving 15 bases between. CDR3 length: 15 residues. Germline lookup yields CDR1 SGHTS and CDR2 YDEGEE. The CDR3: CASPAGPRGANVLTF. The CDR3 DNA reads TGTGCCAGCCCTGCAGGGCCCAGGGGGGCCAACGTCCTGACTTTC.

The chain has TRBV27 and TRBJ1-2; D possibly corresponds to TRBD1 (5 bases). From germline, CDR1 is MNHEY and CDR2 SMNVEV (reference sequence). CDR3 size: 14 residues. The V end lost 6 bases, the J end lost 3 bases, and 14 bases lay between the germline ends. The DNA of the CDR3 is TGTGCCAGCAGCCCCAGACAGAATTACTATGGCTACACCTTC. It specifies CASSPRQNYYGYTF.

The chain links TRBV5-1 to TRBJ2-5; 7 bases fit TRBD1. This CDR3 comprises 15 residues. CDR1 and CDR2 from the germline V gene are SGHRS and YFSETQ. Trimming took 0 bases from V and 0 from J; bases not matched to a gene: 2. The CDR3 loop is CASSLDRGHQETQYF. The CDR3 nucleotides are TGCGCCAGCAGCTTGGACAGGGGCCACCAAGAGACCCAGTACTTC.

V is TRBV29-1 and J is TRBJ2-7; D may be TRBD2 (6 bases). V was pared by 4 bases and J by 5 bases, with 15 bases between. Germline lookup yields CDR1 SQVTM and CDR2 ANQGSEA. The CDR3 totals 13 residues. This CDR3 reads CSVGSVRGNEQYF. DNA for the CDR3: TGCAGCGTTGGGTCTGTTCGCGGGAACGAGCAGTACTTC.

This chain uses TRBV7-9 with TRBJ2-2, with TRBD1 identical over 7 bases. The CDR3 has 17 amino acids. Germline assignment: CDR1 SEHNR and CDR2 FQNEAQ (reference sequence). V lost 2 bases to trimming and J lost 5 bases; unmatched junction nucleotides: 11. CDR3 in amino acids: CASSLLQGPLPTGELFF. The CDR3 coding sequence is TGTGCCAGCAGCTTATTACAGGGGCCCCTCCCGACCGGGGAGCTGTTTTTT.

This sequence joins TRBV12-5 and TRBJ1-2; possible D gene TRBD1, 5 bases. The V end was cut by 2 bases, the J end by 8 bases, with 12 bases between. Germline CDR1 reads LGHNT; CDR2 reads FRNRAP. The CDR3 spans 13 residues. For the CDR3, the DNA is TGTGCTAGTGGTTTGTCCACGGAGGGGGGCTACACCTTC. This sequence encodes CASGLSTEGGYTF.

The chain has TRBV10-3 and TRBJ2-3; TRBD2 matches at 13 bases. V was clipped by 8 bases and J by 6 bases; unmatched bases: 8. CDR1 is ENHRY, CDR2 SYGVKD, per germline. This CDR3 comprises 15 residues. The CDR3 is CAIRQVTSGRDTQYF. The CDR3 region has the DNA TGTGCCATCCGACAGGTGACTAGCGGGAGGGATACGCAGTATTTT.

The rearrangement joins TRBV5-4 to TRBJ1-2; D uncertain. Germline V CDR1 and CDR2: SGHNT, YYREEE (reference sequence). Trimming cost V 3 bases and J 2 bases, with 14 bases left between them. The CDR3 extends over 15 amino acids. The CDR3 coding sequence is TGTGCCAGCAGCTCTAGCAGCGCAGGCAACTATGGCTACACCTTC. Translation gives CASSSSSAGNYGYTF.